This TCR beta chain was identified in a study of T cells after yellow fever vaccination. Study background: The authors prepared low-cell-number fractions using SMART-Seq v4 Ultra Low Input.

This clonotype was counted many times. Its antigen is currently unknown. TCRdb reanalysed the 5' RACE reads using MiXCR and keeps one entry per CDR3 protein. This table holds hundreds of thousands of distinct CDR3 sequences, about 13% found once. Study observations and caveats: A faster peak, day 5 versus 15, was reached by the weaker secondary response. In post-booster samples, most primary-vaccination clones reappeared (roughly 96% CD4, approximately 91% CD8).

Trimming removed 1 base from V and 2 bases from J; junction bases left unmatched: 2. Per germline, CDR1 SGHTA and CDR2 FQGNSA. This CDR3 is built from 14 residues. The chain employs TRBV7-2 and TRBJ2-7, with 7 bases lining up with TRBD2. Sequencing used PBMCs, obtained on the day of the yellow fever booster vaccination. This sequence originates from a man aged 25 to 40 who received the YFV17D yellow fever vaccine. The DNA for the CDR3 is TGTGCCAGCAGCTTAGTGGCGGGGGCCTACGAGCAGTACTTC. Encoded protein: CASSLVAGAYEQYF. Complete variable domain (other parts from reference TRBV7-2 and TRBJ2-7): GAGVSQSPSNKVTEKGKDVELRCDPISGHTALYWYRQSLGQGLEFLIYFQGNSAPDKSGLPSDRFSAERTGGSVSTLTIQRTQQEDSAVYLCASSLVAGAYEQYFGPGTRLTVT.